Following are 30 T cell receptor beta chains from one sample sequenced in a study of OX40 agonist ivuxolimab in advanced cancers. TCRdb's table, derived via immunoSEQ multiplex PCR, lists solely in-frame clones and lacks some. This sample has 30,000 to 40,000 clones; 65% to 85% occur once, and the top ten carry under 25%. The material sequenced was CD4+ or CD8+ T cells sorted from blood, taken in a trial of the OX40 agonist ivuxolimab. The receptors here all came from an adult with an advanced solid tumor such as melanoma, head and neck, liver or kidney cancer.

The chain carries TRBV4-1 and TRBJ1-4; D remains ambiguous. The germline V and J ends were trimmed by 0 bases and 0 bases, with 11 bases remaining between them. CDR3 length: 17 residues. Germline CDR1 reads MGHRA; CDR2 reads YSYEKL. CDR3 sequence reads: CASSQESHWATNEKLFF. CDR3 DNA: TGCGCCAGCAGCCAAGAATCGCATTGGGCAACTAATGAAAAACTGTTTTTT.

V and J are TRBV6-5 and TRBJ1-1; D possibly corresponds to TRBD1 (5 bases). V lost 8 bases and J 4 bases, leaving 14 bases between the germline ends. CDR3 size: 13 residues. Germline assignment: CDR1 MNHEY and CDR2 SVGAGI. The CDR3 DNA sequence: TGTGCCAGCCGGGCGGGGGGAATCACTGAAGCTTTCTTT. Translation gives CASRAGGITEAFF.

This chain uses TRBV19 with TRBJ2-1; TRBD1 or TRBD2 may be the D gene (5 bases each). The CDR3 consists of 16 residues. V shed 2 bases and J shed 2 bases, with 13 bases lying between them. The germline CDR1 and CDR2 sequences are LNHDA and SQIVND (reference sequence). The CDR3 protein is CASSIFGGAAYNEQFF. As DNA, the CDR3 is TGTGCCAGTAGTATATTTGGGGGAGCTGCCTACAATGAGCAGTTCTTC.

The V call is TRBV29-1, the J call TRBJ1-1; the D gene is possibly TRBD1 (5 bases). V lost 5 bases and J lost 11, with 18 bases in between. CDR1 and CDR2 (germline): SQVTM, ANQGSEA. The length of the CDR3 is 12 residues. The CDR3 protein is CSVPLDTRGAFF. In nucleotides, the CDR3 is TGCAGCGTTCCCTTGGACACCCGGGGGGCTTTCTTT.

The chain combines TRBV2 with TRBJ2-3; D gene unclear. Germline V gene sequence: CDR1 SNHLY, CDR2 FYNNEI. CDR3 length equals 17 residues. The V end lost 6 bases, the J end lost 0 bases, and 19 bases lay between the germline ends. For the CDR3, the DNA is TGTGCCAGCAGACCCCAGAGGACCCGCCCTAGCACAGATACGCAGTATTTT. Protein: CASRPQRTRPSTDTQYF.

CDR3 bases: TGCGCCAGCAGCCAAGAGGGGGGGGCGCCGTCTAATGAAAAACTGTTTTTT. It is translated as CASSQEGGAPSNEKLFF. The chain carries TRBV4-3 and TRBJ1-4, with TRBD1 as a possible D gene (6 bases). The germline V gene encodes CDR1 LGHNA and CDR2 YSLEER. The CDR3 is 17 residues long. Trimming left V 0 bases short and J 3 bases short, with 14 bases between.

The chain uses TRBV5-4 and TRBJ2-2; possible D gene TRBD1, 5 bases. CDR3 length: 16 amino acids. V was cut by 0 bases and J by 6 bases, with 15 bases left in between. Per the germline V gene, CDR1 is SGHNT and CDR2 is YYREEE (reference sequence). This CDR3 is CASSLVGAGRPGELFF. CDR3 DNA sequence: TGTGCCAGCAGCTTGGTAGGAGCAGGGCGTCCCGGGGAGCTGTTTTTT.

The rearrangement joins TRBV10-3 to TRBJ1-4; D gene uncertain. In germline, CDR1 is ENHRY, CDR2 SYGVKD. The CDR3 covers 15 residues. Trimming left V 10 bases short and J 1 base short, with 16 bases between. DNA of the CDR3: TGTGCCAGCGCCCCCGCCCTGGGAACTAATGAAAAACTGTTTTTT. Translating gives CASAPALGTNEKLFF.

CDR3 region: CASGPLNTEAFF. The CDR3 nucleotides are TGTGCCAGCGGACCATTGAACACTGAAGCTTTCTTT. The rearrangement joins TRBV27 to TRBJ1-1; D is unclear. The CDR3 loop spans 12 amino acids. CDR1 and CDR2 (germline): MNHEY, SMNVEV (reference sequence). V was pared by 8 bases and J by 0 bases, with 7 bases between.

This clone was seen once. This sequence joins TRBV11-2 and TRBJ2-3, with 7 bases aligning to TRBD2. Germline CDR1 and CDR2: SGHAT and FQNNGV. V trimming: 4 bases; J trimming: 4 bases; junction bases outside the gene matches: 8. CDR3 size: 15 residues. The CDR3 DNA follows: TGTGCCAGCAGCTCCGGACTAGATGACGCAGATACGCAGTATTTT. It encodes CASSSGLDDADTQYF.

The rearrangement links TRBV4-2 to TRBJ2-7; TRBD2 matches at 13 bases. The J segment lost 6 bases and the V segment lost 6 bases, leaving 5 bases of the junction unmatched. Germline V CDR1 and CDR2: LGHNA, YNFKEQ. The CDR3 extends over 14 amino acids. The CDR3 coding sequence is TGTGCCAGCAGAACTGGACTAGCGGGAGTCGAGCAGTACTTC. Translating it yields CASRTGLAGVEQYF.

The DNA of the CDR3 is TGTGCCAGCAGCTTAGAGCGAGCGGGAGGTGAGACCCAGTACTTC. Translation: CASSLERAGGETQYF. The chain uses TRBV7-6 and TRBJ2-5; 9 positions match TRBD2. The CDR3 is made up of 15 amino acids. Per germline, CDR1 SGHVS and CDR2 FNYEAQ. After removal of 1 base from V and 5 bases from J, the junction contained 5 bases not matched to a gene.

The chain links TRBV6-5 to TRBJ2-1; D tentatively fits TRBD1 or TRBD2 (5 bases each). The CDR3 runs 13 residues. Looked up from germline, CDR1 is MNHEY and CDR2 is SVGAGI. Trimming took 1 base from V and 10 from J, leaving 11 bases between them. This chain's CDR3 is CASSYFGTEEQFF. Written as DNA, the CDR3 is TGTGCCAGCAGTTACTTCGGGACCGAGGAGCAGTTCTTC.

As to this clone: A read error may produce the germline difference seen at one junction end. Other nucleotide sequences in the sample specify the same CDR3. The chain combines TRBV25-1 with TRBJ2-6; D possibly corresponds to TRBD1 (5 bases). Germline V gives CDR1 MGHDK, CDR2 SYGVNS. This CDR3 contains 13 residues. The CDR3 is CASIGSGANVLTF. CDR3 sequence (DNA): TGTGCCAGCATTGGCTCTGGGGCCAACGTCTTGACTTTC.

The CDR3 DNA follows: TGTGCCAGCAGACGTCCGGGACAGAAAAGCAATCAGCCCCAGCATTTT. Translation gives CASRRPGQKSNQPQHF. The chain is built from TRBV11-2 and TRBJ1-5; the match to TRBD1 covers 7 bases. The germline V gene has CDR1 SGHAT and CDR2 FQNNGV. This CDR3 is built from 16 residues. V lost 6 bases and J lost 1; bases outside the gene matches: 9.

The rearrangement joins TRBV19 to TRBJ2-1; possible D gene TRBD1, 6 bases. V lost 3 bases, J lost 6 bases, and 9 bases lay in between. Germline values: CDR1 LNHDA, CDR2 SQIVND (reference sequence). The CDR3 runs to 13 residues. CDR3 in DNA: TGTGCCAGTAGTATGAGAGGGGGCAATGAGCAGTTCTTC. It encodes CASSMRGGNEQFF. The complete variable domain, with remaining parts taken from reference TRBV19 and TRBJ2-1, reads DGGITQSPKYLFRKEGQNVTLSCEQNLNHDAMYWYRQDPGQGLRLIYYSQIVNDFQKGDIAEGYSVSREKKESFPLTVTSAQKNPTAFYLCASSMRGGNEQFFGPGTRLTVL.

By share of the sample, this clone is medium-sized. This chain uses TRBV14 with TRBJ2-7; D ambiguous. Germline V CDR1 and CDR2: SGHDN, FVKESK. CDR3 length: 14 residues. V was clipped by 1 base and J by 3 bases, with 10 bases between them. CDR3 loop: CASSQGRIFYEQYF. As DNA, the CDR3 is TGTGCCAGCAGCCAAGGCCGGATTTTCTACGAGCAGTACTTC. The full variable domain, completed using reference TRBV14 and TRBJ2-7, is EAGVTQFPSHSVIEKGQTVTLRCDPISGHDNLYWYRRVMGKEIKFLLHFVKESKQDESGMPNNRFLAERTGGTYSTLKVQPAELEDSGVYFCASSQGRIFYEQYFGPGTRLTVT.

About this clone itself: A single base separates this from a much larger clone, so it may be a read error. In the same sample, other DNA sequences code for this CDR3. CDR3 nucleotides: TGTGCCAGCAGTTTCAAAACAGGGAGAAACACTGAAGCTTTTTTT. Amino acids: CASSFKTGRNTEAFF. This sequence joins TRBV5-6 and TRBJ1-1; a possible D gene is TRBD1 (6 bases). Germline V gene lookup returns CDR1 SGHDT and CDR2 YYEEEE. The CDR3 loop spans 15 amino acids.

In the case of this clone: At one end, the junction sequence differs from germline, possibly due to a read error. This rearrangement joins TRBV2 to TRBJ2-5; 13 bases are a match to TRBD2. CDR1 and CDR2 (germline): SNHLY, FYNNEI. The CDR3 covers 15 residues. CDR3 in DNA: TGTGCCAGCAGAGAAGGGACTAGCGGGGCGGAGACCCAGTACTTC. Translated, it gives CASREGTSGAETQYF.

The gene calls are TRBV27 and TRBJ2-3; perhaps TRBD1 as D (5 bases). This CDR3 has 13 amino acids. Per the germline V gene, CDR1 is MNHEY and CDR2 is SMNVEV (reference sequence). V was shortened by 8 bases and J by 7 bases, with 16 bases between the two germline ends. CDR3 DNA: TGTGCCAGCGAGGCCAGCTGGGGCAATACGCAGTATTTT. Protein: CASEASWGNTQYF.

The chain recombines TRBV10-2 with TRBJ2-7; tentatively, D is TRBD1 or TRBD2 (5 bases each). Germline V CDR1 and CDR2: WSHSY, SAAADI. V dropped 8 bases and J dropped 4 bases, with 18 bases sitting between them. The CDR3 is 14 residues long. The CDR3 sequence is CASSFGGVAYEQYF. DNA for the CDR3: TGCGCCAGCTCCTTTGGGGGTGTAGCATACGAGCAGTACTTC.

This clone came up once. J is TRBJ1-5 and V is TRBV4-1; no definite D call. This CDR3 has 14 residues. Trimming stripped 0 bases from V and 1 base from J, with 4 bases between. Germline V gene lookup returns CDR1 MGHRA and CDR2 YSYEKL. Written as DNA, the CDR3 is TGCGCCAGCAGCCAAGAAGGGAGCAATCAGCCCCAGCATTTT. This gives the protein CASSQEGSNQPQHF.

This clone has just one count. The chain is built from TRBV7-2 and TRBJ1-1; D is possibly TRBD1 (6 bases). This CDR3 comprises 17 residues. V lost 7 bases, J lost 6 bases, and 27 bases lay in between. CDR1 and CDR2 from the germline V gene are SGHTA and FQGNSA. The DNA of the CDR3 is TGTGCCAGCAACCGGGGGGCGCGGGGCGCAAGGTCATCTGAAGCTTTCTTT. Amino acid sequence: CASNRGARGARSSEAFF.

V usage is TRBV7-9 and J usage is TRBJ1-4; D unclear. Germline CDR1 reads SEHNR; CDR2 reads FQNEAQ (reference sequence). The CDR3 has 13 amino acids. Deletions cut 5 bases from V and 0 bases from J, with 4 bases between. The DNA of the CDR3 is TGTGCCAGCAGCGATACAACTAATGAAAAACTGTTTTTT. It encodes CASSDTTNEKLFF.

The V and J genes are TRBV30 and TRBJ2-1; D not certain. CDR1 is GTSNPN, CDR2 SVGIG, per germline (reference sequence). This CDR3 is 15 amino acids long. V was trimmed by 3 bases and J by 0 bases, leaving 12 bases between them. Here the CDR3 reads CAWSADRDSYNEQFF. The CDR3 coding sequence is TGTGCCTGGAGCGCAGACCGTGACTCCTACAATGAGCAGTTCTTC.

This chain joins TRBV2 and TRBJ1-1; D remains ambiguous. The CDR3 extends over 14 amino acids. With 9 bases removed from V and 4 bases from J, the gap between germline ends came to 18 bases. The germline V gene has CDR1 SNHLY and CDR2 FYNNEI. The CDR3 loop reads CASTIGGIGTEAFF. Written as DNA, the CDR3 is TGTGCCAGTACAATTGGAGGGATCGGCACTGAAGCTTTCTTT.

The CDR3 sequence: CASSPRHPLKSTYEQYF. The CDR3 DNA reads TGTGCCAGCTCACCTAGACATCCCCTGAAGTCAACCTACGAGCAGTACTTC. This chain links TRBV18 with TRBJ2-7; D is undetermined. The CDR3 loop spans 17 amino acids. Deletions cut 3 bases from V and 2 bases from J, with 20 bases between. In germline, CDR1 is KGHSH, CDR2 LQKENI.

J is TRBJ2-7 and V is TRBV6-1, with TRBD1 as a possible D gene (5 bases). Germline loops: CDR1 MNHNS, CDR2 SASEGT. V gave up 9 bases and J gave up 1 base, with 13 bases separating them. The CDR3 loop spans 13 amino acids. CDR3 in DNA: TGTGCCAGTTCATTGACAGATTCCTACGAGCAGTACTTC. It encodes CASSLTDSYEQYF.

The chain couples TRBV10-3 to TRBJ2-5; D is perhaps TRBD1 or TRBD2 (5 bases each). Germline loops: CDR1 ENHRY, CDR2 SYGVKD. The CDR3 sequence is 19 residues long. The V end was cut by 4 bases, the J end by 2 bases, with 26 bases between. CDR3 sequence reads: CAISVREMGVPIDQETQYF. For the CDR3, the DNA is TGTGCCATCAGTGTCCGAGAAATGGGGGTACCGATTGATCAAGAGACCCAGTACTTC.

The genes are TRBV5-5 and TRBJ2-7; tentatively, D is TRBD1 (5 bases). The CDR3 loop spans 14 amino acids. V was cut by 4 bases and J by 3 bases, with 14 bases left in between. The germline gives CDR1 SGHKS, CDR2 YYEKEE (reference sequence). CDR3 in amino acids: CASSTGHISYEQYF. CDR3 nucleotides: TGTGCCAGCAGCACCGGACACATAAGCTACGAGCAGTACTTC.